Following are 20 T cell receptor beta chains from one sample sequenced in a study of OX40 agonist ivuxolimab in advanced cancers. Data came from immunoSEQ multiplex PCR; TCRdb stores just in-frame clones and leaves some out. The sample includes around 33,000 clones, roughly 80% of them seen just once. Sequences were derived from CD4+ or CD8+ T cells sorted from blood, sampled in a trial of the OX40 agonist ivuxolimab. The receptor set was obtained from an adult with an advanced solid tumor such as melanoma, head and neck, liver or kidney cancer.

The chain uses TRBV14 and TRBJ1-1, with 12 nucleotides matching TRBD1. CDR1 and CDR2 from the germline V gene are SGHDN and FVKESK. The ends lost 4 bases at V and 4 bases at J; junction bases unmatched: 10. This CDR3 region has 17 residues. CDR3 DNA: TGTGCCAGCAGCCCGGGGACAGGGGGCTTTATAGGCACTGAAGCTTTCTTT. Protein sequence: CASSPGTGGFIGTEAFF.

This clone was seen just once. The rearrangement joins TRBV19 to TRBJ2-7; D remains unclear. Germline lookup yields CDR1 LNHDA and CDR2 SQIVND (reference sequence). The V and J ends lost 3 bases and 2 bases respectively, with 17 bases between them. This CDR3 comprises 16 residues. CDR3 region: CASSIGSQAYTYEQYF. In DNA form, the CDR3 reads TGTGCCAGTAGTATCGGCAGTCAGGCATATACCTACGAGCAGTACTTC.

CDR3 sequence (DNA): TGTGCCAGCAGCTTGGGAACTAGCGGGACGCCCTACGAGCAGTACTTC. It translates to CASSLGTSGTPYEQYF. The chain has TRBV5-5 and TRBJ2-7; 10 nucleotides match TRBD2. The CDR3 is 16 residues long. Unmatched junction bases numbered 5, after V lost 0 bases and J lost 2 bases. Germline CDR1 reads SGHKS; CDR2 reads YYEKEE (reference sequence).

In this sample, this clone is medium-sized (0.01 to 0.1%). The rearrangement joins TRBV30 to TRBJ1-2; D is unresolved. CDR1 GTSNPN and CDR2 SVGIG come from the germline V gene (reference sequence). Trimming removed 1 base at V and 3 bases at J, with 9 bases between. CDR3 length equals 13 residues. The CDR3 DNA reads as TGTGCCTGGAGTGAAGGTCTCCACTATGGCTACACCTTC. Its translation is CAWSEGLHYGYTF.

This clone was detected only once. The chain recombines TRBV6-1 with TRBJ2-5; 9 bases agree with TRBD1. Germline loops: CDR1 MNHNS, CDR2 SASEGT. The junction had 2 bases not matched to a gene; V was cut back by 1 base and J by 2 bases. The CDR3 contains 15 residues. The CDR3 nucleotides are TGTGCCAGCAGTGAAGGGGACAGGGAACAAGAGACCCAGTACTTC. Its translation is CASSEGDREQETQYF.

This clone has a handful of counts. The rearrangement links TRBV29-1 to TRBJ2-1, with TRBD1 as a possible D gene (6 bases). Germline V gene sequence: CDR1 SQVTM, CDR2 ANQGSEA. Trimming took off 6 bases at V and 7 bases at J, with 22 bases between the two ends. The CDR3 totals 15 residues. The CDR3 DNA reads as TGCAGCGTCCTGAGATATCCAAAACAGGGAAATGAGCAGTTCTTC. Its translation: CSVLRYPKQGNEQFF.

The rearrangement uses TRBV6-5 and TRBJ2-3, with D unclear. The CDR3 consists of 15 residues. CDR1 is MNHEY, CDR2 SVGAGI, per germline. V shed 0 bases and J shed 4 bases, with 11 bases lying between them. The CDR3: CASSYSTPVPDTQYF. CDR3 DNA: TGTGCCAGCAGTTACTCGACGCCAGTCCCAGATACGCAGTATTTT.

The CDR3 nucleotides are TGTGCCAGCCGCCCTCAGGGGTCACGGGAGCAGTACTTC. This gives the protein CASRPQGSREQYF. V and J are TRBV6-1 and TRBJ2-7; tentatively, D is TRBD1 (6 bases). The germline gives CDR1 MNHNS, CDR2 SASEGT. The CDR3 is 13 residues long. Deletions cut 8 bases from V and 7 bases from J, with 18 bases between.

The chain uses TRBV28 and TRBJ1-2; 9 positions agree with TRBD1. The CDR3 is 13 amino acids. V lost 6 bases, J lost 6 bases, and 5 bases stayed unmatched. CDR1 is MDHEN and CDR2 is SYDVKM in the germline V gene. In DNA form, the CDR3 reads TGTGCCAGCAGGACAGGGGGTAGTAATGGCTACACCTTC. Translation gives CASRTGGSNGYTF.

V and J are TRBV4-2 and TRBJ2-5, with D possibly being TRBD1 or TRBD2 (6 bases each). The CDR3 extends over 18 amino acids. V gave up 2 bases and J gave up 2 bases, with 21 bases separating them. CDR1 and CDR2 from the germline V gene are LGHNA and YNFKEQ. The CDR3 protein is CASSQWGEGVGGQETQYF. CDR3 DNA sequence: TGTGCCAGCAGCCAATGGGGCGAGGGGGTAGGGGGGCAAGAGACCCAGTACTTC.

V is TRBV27 and J is TRBJ2-3, with TRBD2 identical over 7 bases. V lost 3 bases to trimming and J lost 6 bases; unmatched junction nucleotides: 6. The CDR3 has 14 amino acids. The germline V gene encodes CDR1 MNHEY and CDR2 SMNVEV (reference sequence). The chain's CDR3 is CASSFSREGDTQYF. The CDR3 DNA is TGTGCCAGCAGTTTCAGCAGGGAGGGGGATACGCAGTATTTT.

The table lists this clone with a few counts. V gene TRBV14 combines with J gene TRBJ1-3; perhaps TRBD1 as D (5 bases). The germline gives CDR1 SGHDN, CDR2 FVKESK. The CDR3 sequence is 15 residues long. V was cut by 5 bases and J by 1 base, with 12 bases left in between. CDR3 bases: TGTGCCAGCAGCGCCGGGACCAGGTCTGGAAACACCATATATTTT. It encodes CASSAGTRSGNTIYF.

The genes are TRBV9 and TRBJ2-3; 8 bases agree with TRBD2. The V gene's germline CDR1 is SGDLS and CDR2 YYNGEE. There are 16 residues in the CDR3. The junction had 7 bases not matched to a gene; V was cut back by 0 bases and J by 4 bases. In nucleotides, the CDR3 is TGTGCCAGCAGCGTAGATGGGACTAGAGATTCAGATACGCAGTATTTT. Its translation: CASSVDGTRDSDTQYF.

This clone has a single count. This chain links TRBV4-3 with TRBJ1-5, with TRBD1 as a possible D gene (5 bases). This CDR3 region has 15 residues. Per the germline V gene, CDR1 is LGHNA and CDR2 is YSLEER. Trimming left V 0 bases short and J 7 bases short, with 13 bases between. The CDR3 sequence: CASSQEAGYRQPQHF. CDR3 DNA sequence: TGCGCCAGCAGCCAAGAGGCAGGGTATAGACAGCCCCAGCATTTT.

This chain links TRBV19 with TRBJ2-7; 8 nucleotides align to TRBD2. Germline V gene data show CDR1 as LNHDA and CDR2 as SQIVND (reference sequence). The V gene end was trimmed by 9 bases and the J gene end by 6 bases; junction bases not matched to a gene: 10. The CDR3 has 13 amino acids. CDR3: CASRTGGALEQYF. Written as DNA, the CDR3 is TGTGCCAGCCGGACGGGAGGGGCTCTCGAGCAGTACTTC.

As DNA, the CDR3 is TGTGCCAGCAGCGTAGCGGGCGGTAATGAAAAACTGTTTTTT. Encoded protein: CASSVAGGNEKLFF. The chain carries TRBV9 and TRBJ1-4; D gene unclear. Germline V gene data show CDR1 as SGDLS and CDR2 as YYNGEE. The V end lost 0 bases, the J end lost 4 bases, and 7 bases lay between the germline ends. The CDR3 is 14 residues long.

The CDR3 spells CASSQDVPAGGNNEQFF. The CDR3 bases are TGCGCCAGCAGCCAAGACGTGCCAGCGGGGGGAAACAATGAGCAGTTCTTC. The chain links TRBV4-3 to TRBJ2-1, with 9 bases aligning to TRBD2. The CDR3 runs to 17 residues. The V gene's germline CDR1 is LGHNA and CDR2 YSLEER. V lost 0 bases and J lost 5; bases outside the gene matches: 8.

The chain combines TRBV7-2 with TRBJ1-5; D is unresolved. This CDR3 has 19 residues. CDR1 is SGHTA, CDR2 FQGNSA, per germline. V was trimmed by 6 bases and J by 3 bases, leaving 27 bases between them. This CDR3 reads CASSPGPRRRPIFNQPQHF. The CDR3 nucleotides are TGTGCCAGCAGTCCCGGCCCGAGACGCAGGCCCATCTTCAATCAGCCCCAGCATTTT.

In DNA form, the CDR3 reads TGTGCCAGCAGCTCCCACAGGGATAGTTCTTCACCCCTCCACTTT. It codes for CASSSHRDSSSPLHF. The V and J genes are TRBV7-2 and TRBJ1-6, with D possibly matching TRBD1 (6 bases). Trimming took off 4 bases at V and 9 bases at J, with 16 bases between the two ends. The germline V gene has CDR1 SGHTA and CDR2 FQGNSA. The CDR3 sequence is 15 residues long.

The V and J genes are TRBV6-5 and TRBJ1-2; 8 bases align to TRBD1. J was trimmed by 7 bases and V by 2 bases; bases with no gene match: 6. Germline V gives CDR1 MNHEY, CDR2 SVGAGI. The CDR3 loop spans 14 amino acids. The CDR3: CASSYQGRGLGYTF. As DNA, the CDR3 is TGTGCCAGCAGTTACCAGGGCAGGGGGCTTGGCTACACCTTC.